The present TCR beta chain was sequenced within a study of T cells in women clearing cervical HPV infection. Study details: For cases, blood was sampled a median around 140 days after lesion detection, interquartile range roughly 80 to 200 days. Study-level points and caveats: Each sample's T-cell count was unknown, possibly confounding richness. CIN3+ cases had significantly higher TCR repertoire richness than controls, but evenness did not differ.

TCR beta CDR3 amplified by multiplex PCR from roughly 1,100 ng genomic DNA. Clones were read by immunoSEQ multiplex PCR, and TCRdb kept only the in-frame ones, dropping some. The repertoire table contains fewer than 35,000 clones. A word on this clone: The antigen is unknown. The read stops 3 residues short of the end of the CDR3; the missing end is completed from the germline J gene.

V lost 5 bases, J lost 7 bases, and 7 bases lay in between. There are 10 residues in the CDR3. The V gene's germline CDR1 is GTSNPN and CDR2 SVGIG (reference sequence). Sequencing was performed on blood buffy coat. This TCR derives from a woman between 18 and 70 years old with a cervical HPV16 infection that either progressed to CIN3+ or cleared (not recorded which). The J gene is TRBJ2-3, the V gene TRBV30; D not certain. The CDR3 here is CAWGPNTQYF. The part of the CDR3 DNA that was read is TGTGCCTGGGGCCCAAATACG. The full variable domain, its missing parts supplied by reference TRBV30 and TRBJ2-3, is SQTIHQWPATLVQPVGSPLSLECTVEGTSNPNLYWYRQAAGRGLQLLFYSVGIGQISSEVPQNLSASRPQDRQFILSSKKLLLSDSGFYLCAWGPNTQYFGPGTRLTVL.